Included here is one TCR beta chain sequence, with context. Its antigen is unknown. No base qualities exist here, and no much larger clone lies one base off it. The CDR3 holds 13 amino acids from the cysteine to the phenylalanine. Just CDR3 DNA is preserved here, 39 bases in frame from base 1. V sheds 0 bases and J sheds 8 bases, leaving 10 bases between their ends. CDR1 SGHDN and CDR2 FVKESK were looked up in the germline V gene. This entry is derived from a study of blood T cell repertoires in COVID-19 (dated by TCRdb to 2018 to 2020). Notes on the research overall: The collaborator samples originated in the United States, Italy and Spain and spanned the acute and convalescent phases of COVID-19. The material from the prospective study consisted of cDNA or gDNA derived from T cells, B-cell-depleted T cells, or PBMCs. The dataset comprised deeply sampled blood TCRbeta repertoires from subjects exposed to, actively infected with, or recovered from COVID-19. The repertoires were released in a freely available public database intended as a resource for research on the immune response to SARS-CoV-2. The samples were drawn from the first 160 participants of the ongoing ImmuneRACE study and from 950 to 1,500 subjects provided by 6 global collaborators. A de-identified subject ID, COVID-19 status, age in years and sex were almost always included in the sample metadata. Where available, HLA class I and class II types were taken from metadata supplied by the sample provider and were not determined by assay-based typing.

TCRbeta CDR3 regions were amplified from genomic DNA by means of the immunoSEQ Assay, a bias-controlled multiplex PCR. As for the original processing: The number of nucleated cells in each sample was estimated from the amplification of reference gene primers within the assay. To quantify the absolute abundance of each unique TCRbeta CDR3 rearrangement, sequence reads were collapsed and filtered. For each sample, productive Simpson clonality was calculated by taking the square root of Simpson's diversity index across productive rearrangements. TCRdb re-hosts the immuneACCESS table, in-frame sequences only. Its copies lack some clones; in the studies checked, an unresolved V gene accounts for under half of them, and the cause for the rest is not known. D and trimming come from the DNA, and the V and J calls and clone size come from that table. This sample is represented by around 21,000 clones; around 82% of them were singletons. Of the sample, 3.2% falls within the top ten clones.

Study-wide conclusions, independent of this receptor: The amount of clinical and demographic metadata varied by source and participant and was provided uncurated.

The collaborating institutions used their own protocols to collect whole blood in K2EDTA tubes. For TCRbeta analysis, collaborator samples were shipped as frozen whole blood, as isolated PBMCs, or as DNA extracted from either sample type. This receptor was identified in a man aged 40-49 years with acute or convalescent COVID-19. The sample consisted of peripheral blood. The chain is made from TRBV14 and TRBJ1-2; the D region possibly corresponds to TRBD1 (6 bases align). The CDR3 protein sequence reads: CASSQDQRGGYTF. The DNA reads TGTGCCAGCAGCCAAGATCAGAGGGGGGGCTACACCTTC.